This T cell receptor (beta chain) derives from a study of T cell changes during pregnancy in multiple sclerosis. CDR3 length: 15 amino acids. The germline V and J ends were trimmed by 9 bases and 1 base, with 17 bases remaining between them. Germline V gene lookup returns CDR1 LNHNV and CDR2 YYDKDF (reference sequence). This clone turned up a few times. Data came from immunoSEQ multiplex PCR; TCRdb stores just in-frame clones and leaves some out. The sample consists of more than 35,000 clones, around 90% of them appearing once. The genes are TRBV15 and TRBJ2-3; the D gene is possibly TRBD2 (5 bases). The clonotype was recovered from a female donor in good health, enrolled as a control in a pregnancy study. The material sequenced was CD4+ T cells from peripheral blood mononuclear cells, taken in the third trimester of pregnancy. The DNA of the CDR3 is TGTGCCACTAGACTTAACCTGCGGGGCACAGATACGCAGTATTTT. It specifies CATRLNLRGTDTQYF.